A selection of T cell receptor beta chains follows, all from one sample in a study of T cells in Graves' hyperthyroidism and ophthalmopathy. TCRdb re-analysed the multiplex PCR reads in MiXCR, keeping a single row per CDR3 protein. The table has approximately 600,000 distinct CDR3 sequences, under 25% seen once. Sequenced sample: blood. These receptors all come from a man aged 25 to 45 with Graves' ophthalmopathy. The CDR3 runs from the conserved cysteine through the conserved F or W. The D gene is left open where the match is weak. Clone size appears in some rows only: once, few, many, or a class for an expanded clone.

NA,many,TRBJ2-1,TRBV2,TGTGCCAGCAGACCGCGGGGAGCCTACAATGAGCAGTTCTTC,CASRPRGAYNEQFF
NA,many,TRBJ2-7,TRBV3-1,TGTGCCAGCAGCCCGGGTCGAGGAGCGGGCAACTCCTACGAGCAGTACTTC,CASSPGRGAGNSYEQYF
TRBD1,NA,TRBJ2-2,TRBV6-1,TGTGCCACCTCCGGGACAGCCAGACCCGGGGAGCTGTTTTTT,CATSGTARPGELFF
NA,many,TRBJ2-7,TRBV29-1,TGCAGCGTTGAAGGGGGCAGGAGGAACGAGCAGTACTTC,CSVEGGRRNEQYF
TRBD1,NA,TRBJ2-1,TRBV4-3,TGCGCCAGCAGCCTCTCGGGGGACAGGGGAAATGAGCAGTTCTTC,CASSLSGDRGNEQFF
TRBD2,NA,TRBJ2-5,TRBV4-1,TGCGCCAGCAGCCAAGAAGGGCGCGGGAGGGCCCTCGAGACCCAGTACTTC,CASSQEGRGRALETQYF
NA,NA,TRBJ2-5,TRBV2,TGTGCCAGCAGTGAACTCAGGGGTTCCCAAGAGACCCAGTACTTC,CASSELRGSQETQYF
TRBD1,few,TRBJ2-7,TRBV12-3/TRBV12-4,TGTGCCAGCAGTTCTATTACCGGGACAGGAGGCTACGAGCAGTACTTC,CASSSITGTGGYEQYF
NA,NA,TRBJ1-2,TRBV7-8,TGTGCCAGCAACGAAGGGGGGGGGGTGAGCGGCTACACCTTC,CASNEGGGVSGYTF
NA,NA,TRBJ2-3,TRBV20-1,TGCAGTGCTAGAGCCCCCCGTAGTGTCACAGATACGCAGTATTTT,CSARAPRSVTDTQYF
NA,few,TRBJ2-5,TRBV7-2,TGTGCCAGCAGCCCAATGAGTGGACAGTCGGGACAGTACTTC,CASSPMSGQSGQYF
TRBD2,few,TRBJ2-3,TRBV4-2,TGCGCCAGCAGCCAAGGAGCGGGGCTCGCTAGCACAGATACGCAGTATTTT,CASSQGAGLASTDTQYF
NA,few,TRBJ1-1,TRBV7-8,TGTGCCAGCAGCTGGGTTAAGAACACTGAAGCTTTCTTT,CASSWVKNTEAFF
TRBD2,many,TRBJ2-1,TRBV2,TGTGCCAGCCGTAAAGAGCCTAGCGGGGCCAATGAGCAGTTCTTC,CASRKEPSGANEQFF
NA,few,TRBJ2-7,TRBV12-3/TRBV12-4,TGTGCCAGCAGGACCGCGACTAGGAACGAGCAGTACTTC,CASRTATRNEQYF
NA,NA,TRBJ2-4,TRBV19,TGTGCCAGTAGTGACCAGCATCGACTTTCCCGCGCAGCCAAAAACATTCAGTACTTC,CASSDQHRLSRAAKNIQYF